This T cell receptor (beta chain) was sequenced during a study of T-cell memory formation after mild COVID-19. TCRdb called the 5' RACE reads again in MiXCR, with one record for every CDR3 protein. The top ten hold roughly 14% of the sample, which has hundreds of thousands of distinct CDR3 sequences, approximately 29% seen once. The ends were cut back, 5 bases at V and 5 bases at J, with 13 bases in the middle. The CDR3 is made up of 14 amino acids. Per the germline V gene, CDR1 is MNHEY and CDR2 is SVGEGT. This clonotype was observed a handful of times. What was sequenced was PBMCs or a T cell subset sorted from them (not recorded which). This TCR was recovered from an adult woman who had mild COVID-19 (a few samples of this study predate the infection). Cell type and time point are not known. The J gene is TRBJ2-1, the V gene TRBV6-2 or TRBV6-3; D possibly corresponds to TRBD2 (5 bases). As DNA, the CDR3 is TGTGCCAGCAGTCGGACGACTAACCACAATGAGCAGTTCTTC. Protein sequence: CASSRTTNHNEQFF.